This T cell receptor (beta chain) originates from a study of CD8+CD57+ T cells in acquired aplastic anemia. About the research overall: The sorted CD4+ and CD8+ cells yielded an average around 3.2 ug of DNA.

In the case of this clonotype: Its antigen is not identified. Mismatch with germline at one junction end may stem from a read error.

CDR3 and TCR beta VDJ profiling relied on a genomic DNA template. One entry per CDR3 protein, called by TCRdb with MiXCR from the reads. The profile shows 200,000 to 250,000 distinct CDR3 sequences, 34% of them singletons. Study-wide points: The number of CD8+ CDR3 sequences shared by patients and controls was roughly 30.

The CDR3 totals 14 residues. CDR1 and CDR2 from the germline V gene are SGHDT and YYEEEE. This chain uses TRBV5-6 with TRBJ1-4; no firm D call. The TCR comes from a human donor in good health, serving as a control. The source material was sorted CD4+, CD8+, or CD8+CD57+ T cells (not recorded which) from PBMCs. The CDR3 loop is CASGFVSTNEKLFF. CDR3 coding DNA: TGTGCCAGCGGCTTTGTTTCAACTAATGAAAAACTGTTTTTT.